This T cell receptor (beta chain) is drawn from a study of T-cell reconstitution after alpha-beta-depleted transplantation in children. CDR1 is SGHRS, CDR2 YFSETQ, per germline. This CDR3 has 13 residues. The trim removed 6 bases at V and 7 bases at J, leaving 3 bases unmatched. Using unique molecular identifiers, the investigators prepared the TCRbeta library. From the PCR reads, TCRdb called clonotypes with MiXCR, one entry per CDR3 protein. The table has around 600,000 distinct CDR3 sequences, approximately 10% seen once. This clonotype showed up many times. This TCR was sampled from a human donor who donated a stem cell graft to a child with acute myeloid leukemia. The chain recombines TRBV5-1 with TRBJ2-1; TRBD2 matches 11 bases. The source material was PBMCs from the stem cell graft donor, sampled from the stem cell graft. In nucleotides, the CDR3 is TGCGCCAGCACGACTAGCGGGACTAATGAGCAGTTCTTC. Amino acid sequence: CASTTSGTNEQFF.